This T cell receptor beta chain came from a study of blood T cell repertoires in COVID-19. Study at large: From the United States, Italy and Spain came samples of acute and convalescent COVID-19. The cDNA or gDNA used as material had been derived from T cells, B-cell-depleted T cells, or PBMCs.

Source study methods: Reference gene primer amplification in the assay estimated nucleated cell counts. Some clones are missing from TCRdb's copy, which holds only in-frame ones; the method was immunoSEQ multiplex PCR. Clone size and the V and J calls come from that table; the DNA yielded D and trimming. This sample has more than 110,000 clones; around 83% occur once, and the top ten carry roughly 3.9%. The ends were cut back, 5 bases at V and 10 bases at J, with 18 bases in the middle. CDR1 is ENHRY and CDR2 is SYGVKD in the germline V gene. The CDR3 extends over 14 amino acids. The specimen sequenced was peripheral blood. The sequence came from a woman aged 80 or over with acute or convalescent COVID-19. The V gene is TRBV10-3, the J gene TRBJ2-1; D may be TRBD2 (5 bases). The CDR3 DNA is TGTGCCATCAGTCCCCTAGAATCCTCTAGCGAGCAGTTCTTC. Its translation is CAISPLESSSEQFF.